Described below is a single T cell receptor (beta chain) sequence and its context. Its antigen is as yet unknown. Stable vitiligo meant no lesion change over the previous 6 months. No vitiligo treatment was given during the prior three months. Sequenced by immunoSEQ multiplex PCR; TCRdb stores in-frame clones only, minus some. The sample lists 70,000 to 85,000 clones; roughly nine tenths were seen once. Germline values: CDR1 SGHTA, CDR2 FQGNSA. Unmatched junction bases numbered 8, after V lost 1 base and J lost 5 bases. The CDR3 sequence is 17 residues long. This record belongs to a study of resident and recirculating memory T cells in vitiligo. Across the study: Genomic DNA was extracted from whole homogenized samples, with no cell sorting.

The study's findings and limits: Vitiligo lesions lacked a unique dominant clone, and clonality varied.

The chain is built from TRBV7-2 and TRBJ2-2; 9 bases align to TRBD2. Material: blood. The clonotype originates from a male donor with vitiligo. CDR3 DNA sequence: TGTGCCAGCAGCTTAGTAGGCGGCACTAGCGGGACCGGGGAGCTGTTTTTT. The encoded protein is CASSLVGGTSGTGELFF.